This entry lists 31 T cell receptor beta chains sequenced from one sample in a study of cytomegalovirus exposure and HLA in healthy donors. Method: immunoSEQ multiplex PCR; TCRdb's copy keeps in-frame clones and lacks some. The sample includes tens of thousands of clones, around 95% of them seen just once. Material for sequencing was PBMCs. The receptors derive from a woman aged 18 to 35 in good health and CMV-seronegative.

CDR3 sequence reads: CASSVGGRRSHTEAFF. CDR3 DNA sequence: TGTGCCAGCAGCGTAGGGGGCCGCAGAAGTCACACTGAAGCTTTCTTT. The chain recombines TRBV9 with TRBJ1-1; TRBD1 is a possible D gene (5 bases). Germline loops: CDR1 SGDLS, CDR2 YYNGEE. Trimming cost V 0 bases and J 3 bases, with 15 bases left between them. The CDR3 runs 16 residues.

The gene calls are TRBV28 and TRBJ2-5; D is perhaps TRBD1 (5 bases). Germline assignment: CDR1 MDHEN and CDR2 SYDVKM. The CDR3 is 13 amino acids. Deletions cut 10 bases from V and 2 bases from J, with 14 bases between. The CDR3 DNA is TGTGCCACATACTACAGGAGTCAAGAGACCCAGTACTTC. Protein: CATYYRSQETQYF.

The V call is TRBV19, the J call TRBJ1-5; 10 bases align to TRBD1. Trimming took 7 bases from V and 6 from J; bases not matched to a gene: 9. This CDR3 is 15 amino acids long. Germline V gene lookup returns CDR1 LNHDA and CDR2 SQIVND (reference sequence). Here the CDR3 reads CASTRTGGNIQPQHF. As DNA, the CDR3 is TGTGCCAGTACCAGGACAGGGGGGAATATTCAGCCCCAGCATTTT.

V and J are TRBV6-5 and TRBJ1-1, with TRBD1 matching over 8 bases. The CDR3 spans 14 residues. Germline loops: CDR1 MNHEY, CDR2 SVGAGI. The trim removed 6 bases at V and 8 bases at J, leaving 11 bases unmatched. As DNA, the CDR3 is TGTGCCAGCAGGTCAGGGGGCCGATACCGGGAAGCTTTCTTT. It yields the protein CASRSGGRYREAFF.

A single count supports this clone. The chain is built from TRBV27 and TRBJ1-6; possible D gene TRBD1, 5 bases. V lost 5 bases and J lost 2, with 10 bases in between. Germline V CDR1 and CDR2: MNHEY, SMNVEV (reference sequence). This CDR3 has 15 amino acids. CDR3 region: CASSPQETYNSPLHF. CDR3 bases: TGTGCCAGCAGTCCACAGGAGACCTATAATTCACCCCTCCACTTT.

This clone has only one observation. The CDR3 loop is CASRYGTVHDVYNEQFF. In DNA form, the CDR3 reads TGTGCCAGCAGATATGGGACAGTTCACGACGTCTACAATGAGCAGTTCTTC. The V gene is TRBV7-6, the J gene TRBJ2-1; 7 bases are shared with TRBD1. Germline CDR1 SGHVS, CDR2 FNYEAQ. With V trimmed by 6 bases and J by 3 bases, 14 bases remained unmatched. The length of the CDR3 is 17 residues.

The rearrangement uses TRBV18 and TRBJ2-3; no reliable D call. Looked up from germline, CDR1 is KGHSH and CDR2 is LQKENI. The CDR3 is 12 amino acids. V was shortened by 3 bases and J by 6 bases, with 7 bases between the two germline ends. The CDR3 DNA reads as TGTGCCAGCTCACCGCGGCGGGATACGCAGTATTTT. Encoded protein: CASSPRRDTQYF.

The J gene is TRBJ1-2, the V gene TRBV11-2, with D tentatively TRBD1 (6 bases). Looked up from germline, CDR1 is SGHAT and CDR2 is FQNNGV. The V end was cut by 3 bases, the J end by 6 bases, with 14 bases between. The length of the CDR3 is 14 residues. CDR3 residues: CASSLFGRGHGYTF. The DNA for the CDR3 is TGTGCCAGCAGCTTGTTCGGCAGGGGACATGGCTACACCTTC.

This clone was detected once. The chain carries TRBV2 and TRBJ1-2, with 7 bases fitting TRBD1. Per germline, CDR1 SNHLY and CDR2 FYNNEI. CDR3 size: 12 residues. V lost 6 bases to trimming and J lost 7 bases; unmatched junction nucleotides: 5. CDR3 protein: CASRPTGVGYTF. In nucleotides, the CDR3 is TGTGCCAGCAGACCCACAGGGGTTGGCTACACCTTC.

The J gene is TRBJ1-2, the V gene TRBV6-5; D unresolved. CDR1 and CDR2 from the germline V gene are MNHEY and SVGAGI. The CDR3 has 15 residues. V dropped 2 bases and J dropped 6 bases, with 16 bases sitting between them. The CDR3 region is CASSYHSGAENGYTF. The CDR3 nucleotides are TGTGCCAGCAGTTACCACAGCGGAGCTGAAAATGGCTACACCTTC.

About this clone: Given a much more abundant clone one base away, this may be a read error. Within the sample, other DNA sequences also encode this same CDR3. The chain recombines TRBV11-2 with TRBJ1-1, with 7 bases aligning to TRBD1. The CDR3 contains 15 residues. The V and J ends lost 5 bases and 5 bases, in that order; junction bases with no gene match: 11. Germline CDR1 SGHAT, CDR2 FQNNGV. CDR3 residues: CASSTRQGYDTEAFF. CDR3 nucleotide sequence: TGTGCCAGCAGCACCCGACAGGGATACGATACTGAAGCTTTCTTT.

The chain couples TRBV27 to TRBJ2-1, with TRBD2 matching 10 bases. The CDR3 is 15 residues long. Germline V CDR1 and CDR2: MNHEY, SMNVEV (reference sequence). J lost 6 bases, V lost 2 bases, and 4 bases had no gene match. CDR3 sequence: CASSLERGGGNEQFF. The DNA of the CDR3 is TGTGCCAGCAGTTTAGAGCGGGGGGGCGGCAATGAGCAGTTCTTC.

V gene TRBV4-2 combines with J gene TRBJ1-2; 8 bases align to TRBD1. The germline V gene encodes CDR1 LGHNA and CDR2 YNFKEQ. The V segment lost 0 bases and the J segment 4 bases; nucleotides outside the gene matches: 4. The CDR3 covers 15 residues. CDR3 in amino acids: CASSQDGTGIYGYTF. The CDR3 region has the DNA TGTGCCAGCAGCCAAGACGGGACAGGTATCTATGGCTACACCTTC.

The chain has TRBV27 and TRBJ1-6; D is perhaps TRBD1 (5 bases). Trimming removed 4 bases from V and 10 bases from J, with 20 bases in between. This CDR3 has 16 amino acids. Germline CDR1 MNHEY, CDR2 SMNVEV (reference sequence). Here the CDR3 reads CASSSMGGFRDSPLHF. In nucleotides, the CDR3 is TGTGCCAGCAGTTCTATGGGGGGTTTCAGGGACTCACCCCTCCACTTT.

The chain is built from TRBV14 and TRBJ2-5, with 7 bases fitting TRBD2. CDR3 length equals 16 residues. V trimming: 4 bases; J trimming: 4 bases; junction bases outside the gene matches: 12. CDR1 is SGHDN and CDR2 is FVKESK in the germline V gene. This CDR3 reads CASSLGLVRAGETQYF. The CDR3 nucleotides read TGTGCCAGCAGCCTCGGACTAGTACGGGCGGGAGAGACCCAGTACTTC.

This rearrangement joins TRBV2 to TRBJ1-1; maybe TRBD1 (6 bases). Germline CDR1 reads SNHLY; CDR2 reads FYNNEI. This CDR3 is 15 amino acids long. The V end lost 4 bases, the J end lost 7 bases, and 19 bases lay between the germline ends. CDR3 sequence (DNA): TGTGCCAGCAGTGCTTCCCAACAGGGCCGAAATGAAGCTTTCTTT. This encodes CASSASQQGRNEAFF.

V usage is TRBV5-6 and J usage is TRBJ2-5; the match to TRBD1 covers 9 bases. This CDR3 spans 15 amino acids. CDR1 is SGHDT and CDR2 is YYEEEE in the germline V gene. V lost 4 bases, J lost 5 bases, and 9 bases stayed unmatched. Written as DNA, the CDR3 is TGTGCCAGCAGCGGTAGTGGACAGGGGCTGGAGACCCAGTACTTC. Protein: CASSGSGQGLETQYF.

This clone has a single count. CDR3 in amino acids: CASSLGPRNEQFF. CDR3 bases: TGCGCCAGCAGCTTGGGCCCTAGAAATGAGCAGTTCTTC. The chain carries TRBV5-1 and TRBJ2-1; D remains ambiguous. The CDR3 has 13 amino acids. Germline V gene lookup returns CDR1 SGHRS and CDR2 YFSETQ. V shed 0 bases and J shed 7 bases, with 8 bases lying between them. Looking up the rest from reference TRBV5-1 and TRBJ2-1 gives the full variable domain: KAGVTQTPRYLIKTRGQQVTLSCSPISGHRSVSWYQQTPGQGLQFLFEYFSETQRNKGNFPGRFSGRQFSNSRSEMNVSTLELGDSALYLCASSLGPRNEQFFGPGTRLTVL.

This clone appeared once. This chain uses TRBV6-5 with TRBJ2-1; 8 bases fit TRBD1. Germline CDR1 reads MNHEY; CDR2 reads SVGAGI. CDR3 length: 15 residues. V gave up 5 bases and J gave up 3 bases; unmatched junction bases: 6. CDR3 nucleotide sequence: TGTGCCAGCAGTCCCGACAGGGGTTACTACAATGAGCAGTTCTTC. It encodes CASSPDRGYYNEQFF.

This clone was seen only once. This chain uses TRBV28 with TRBJ2-3; TRBD1 might be the D (6 bases). Trimming shortened V by 3 bases and J by 0 bases, and 13 bases separated the two germline ends. The CDR3 loop spans 16 amino acids. In germline, CDR1 is MDHEN, CDR2 SYDVKM. CDR3 sequence: CASSFGQFSSTDTQYF. The CDR3, as DNA: TGTGCCAGCAGTTTCGGACAGTTCTCAAGCACAGATACGCAGTATTTT.

This chain links TRBV5-1 with TRBJ1-2; 7 positions match TRBD1. The CDR3 consists of 13 residues. Germline V lookup: CDR1 SGHRS, CDR2 YFSETQ. The trim removed 3 bases at V and 5 bases at J, leaving 4 bases unmatched. CDR3 nucleotides: TGCGCCAGCAGCTCGACGACAGGGTATGGCTACACCTTC. Amino acid sequence: CASSSTTGYGYTF.

The chain links TRBV5-1 to TRBJ2-3; 8 bases align to TRBD1. Germline V gene lookup returns CDR1 SGHRS and CDR2 YFSETQ. This CDR3 is 13 amino acids long. The V and J ends lost 10 bases and 5 bases, in that order; junction bases with no gene match: 9. Here the CDR3 DNA reads TGCGCCGTCAGGCAGGGGGCGGAAGATACGCAGTATTTT. Translating it yields CAVRQGAEDTQYF.

J is TRBJ1-5 and V is TRBV19; TRBD1 aligns across 7 bases. After removal of 6 bases from V and 2 bases from J, the junction contained 4 bases not matched to a gene. The CDR3 loop spans 14 amino acids. Per germline, CDR1 LNHDA and CDR2 SQIVND (reference sequence). CDR3 nucleotides: TGTGCCAGTAGCTCGGGGACAGGCAATCAGCCCCAGCATTTT. Its protein product is CASSSGTGNQPQHF.

CDR3 sequence (DNA): TGTGCCAGCAGTGAGGCGACAGAGAATGAGCAGTTCTTC. It yields the protein CASSEATENEQFF. This rearrangement joins TRBV6-1 to TRBJ2-1, with D possibly TRBD1 on 5 matching bases. Trimming left V 3 bases short and J 7 bases short, with 10 bases between. Germline loops: CDR1 MNHNS, CDR2 SASEGT. This CDR3 comprises 13 residues.

The rearrangement links TRBV6-6 to TRBJ2-7; 10 bases map to TRBD2. The junction had 5 bases not matched to a gene; V was cut back by 2 bases and J by 4 bases. Looked up from germline, CDR1 is MNHNY and CDR2 is SVGAGI (reference sequence). This CDR3 comprises 15 residues. CDR3 nucleotide sequence: TGTGCCAGCAGTTACCCCACTAGCGGGACTTACGAGCAGTACTTC. Its translation is CASSYPTSGTYEQYF.

The V call is TRBV19, the J call TRBJ2-5; the D gene is possibly TRBD1 (5 bases). This CDR3 comprises 16 residues. CDR1 LNHDA and CDR2 SQIVND come from the germline V gene (reference sequence). V shed 6 bases and J shed 3 bases, with 20 bases lying between them. The CDR3 here is CASSNLGQTRKETQYF. The CDR3 nucleotides read TGTGCCAGTAGCAACCTGGGGCAGACAAGAAAAGAGACCCAGTACTTC.

The chain carries TRBV21-1 and TRBJ2-2; no DNA check was done on the table's D call, TRBD1. TRBV21-1 has pseudogene status. This CDR3 spans 15 amino acids. CDR3 in DNA: TGTGCCAGCAGTAGGGGGCGATCGAACACCGGGGAGCTGTTTTTT. Translation: CASSRGRSNTGELFF.

This chain joins TRBV5-1 and TRBJ2-2; 12 bases agree with TRBD2. Germline CDR1 SGHRS, CDR2 YFSETQ. The CDR3 sequence is 18 residues long. Trimming removed 4 bases from V and 4 bases from J; junction bases left unmatched: 11. DNA of the CDR3: TGCGCCAGCAGCGCCTATTCTAGCGGGGGGGCCGTCACCGGGGAGCTGTTTTTT. Amino acids: CASSAYSSGGAVTGELFF.

This chain joins TRBV2 and TRBJ1-2; 8 nucleotides match TRBD1. This CDR3 is 15 amino acids long. V was pared by 8 bases and J by 4 bases, with 12 bases of the junction left unmatched. Germline values: CDR1 SNHLY, CDR2 FYNNEI. CDR3 in amino acids: CASRNLDRGSYGYTF. CDR3 nucleotides: TGTGCCAGCCGGAATTTAGACAGGGGATCCTATGGCTACACCTTC.

V gene TRBV7-3 combines with J gene TRBJ2-2; 8 positions match TRBD2. CDR1 SGHTA and CDR2 FQGTGA come from the germline V gene. V shed 5 bases, J shed 2 bases, and the junction held 10 bases outside the gene matches. The CDR3 is made up of 17 amino acids. CDR3 DNA sequence: TGTGCCAGCAGCCCACGGGGGGGCCTCTATAACACCGGGGAGCTGTTTTTT. It encodes CASSPRGGLYNTGELFF.

V is TRBV7-2 and J is TRBJ2-7, with D possibly being TRBD2 (6 bases). The length of the CDR3 is 16 residues. V gave up 5 bases and J gave up 2 bases, with 19 bases separating them. Per the germline V gene, CDR1 is SGHTA and CDR2 is FQGNSA. The CDR3 nucleotides read TGTGCCAGCAGCGAGCATAGTGTGGGACTTACCTACGAGCAGTACTTC. This sequence encodes CASSEHSVGLTYEQYF.